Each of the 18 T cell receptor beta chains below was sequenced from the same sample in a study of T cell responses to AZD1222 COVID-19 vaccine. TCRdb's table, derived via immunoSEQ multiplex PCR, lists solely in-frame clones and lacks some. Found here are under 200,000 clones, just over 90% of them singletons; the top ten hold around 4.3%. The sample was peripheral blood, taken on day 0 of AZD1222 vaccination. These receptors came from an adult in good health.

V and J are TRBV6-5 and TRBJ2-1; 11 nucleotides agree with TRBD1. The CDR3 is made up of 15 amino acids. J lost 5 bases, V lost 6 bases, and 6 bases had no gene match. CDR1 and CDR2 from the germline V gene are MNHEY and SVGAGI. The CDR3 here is CASRLDRGPHNEQFF. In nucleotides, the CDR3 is TGTGCCAGCAGGCTGGACAGGGGGCCCCACAATGAGCAGTTCTTC.

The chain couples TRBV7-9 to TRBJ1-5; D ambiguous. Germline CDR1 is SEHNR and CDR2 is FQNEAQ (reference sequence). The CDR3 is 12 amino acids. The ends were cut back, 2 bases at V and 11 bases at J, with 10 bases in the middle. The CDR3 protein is CASSLQGSTQHF. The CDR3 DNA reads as TGTGCCAGCAGCTTACAAGGGAGCACCCAGCATTTT.

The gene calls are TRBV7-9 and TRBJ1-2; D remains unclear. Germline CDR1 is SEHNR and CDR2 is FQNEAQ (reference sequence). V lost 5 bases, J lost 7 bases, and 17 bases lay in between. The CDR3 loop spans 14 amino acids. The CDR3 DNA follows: TGTGCCAGCAGCCCGGTTCCAGAAAGGAGTGGCTACACCTTC. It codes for CASSPVPERSGYTF.

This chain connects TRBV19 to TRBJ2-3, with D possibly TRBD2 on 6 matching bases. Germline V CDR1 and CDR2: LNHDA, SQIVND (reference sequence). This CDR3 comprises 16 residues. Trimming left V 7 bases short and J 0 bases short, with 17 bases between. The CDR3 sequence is CASTDTSNPSTDTQYF. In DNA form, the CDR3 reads TGTGCCAGTACCGATACTAGCAACCCTAGCACAGATACGCAGTATTTT.

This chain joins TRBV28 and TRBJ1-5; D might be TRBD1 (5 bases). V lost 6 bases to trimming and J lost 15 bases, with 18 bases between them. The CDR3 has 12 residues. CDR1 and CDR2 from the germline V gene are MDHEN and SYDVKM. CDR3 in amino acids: CASSPPAGNPHF. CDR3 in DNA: TGTGCCAGCAGCCCGCCGGCAGGGAATCCGCATTTT.

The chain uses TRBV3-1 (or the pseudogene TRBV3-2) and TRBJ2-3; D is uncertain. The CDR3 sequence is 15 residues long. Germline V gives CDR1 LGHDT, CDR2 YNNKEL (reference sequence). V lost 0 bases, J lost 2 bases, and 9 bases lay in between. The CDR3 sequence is CASSQDRAFTDTQYF. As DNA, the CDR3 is TGTGCCAGCAGCCAAGATAGGGCCTTCACAGATACGCAGTATTTT.

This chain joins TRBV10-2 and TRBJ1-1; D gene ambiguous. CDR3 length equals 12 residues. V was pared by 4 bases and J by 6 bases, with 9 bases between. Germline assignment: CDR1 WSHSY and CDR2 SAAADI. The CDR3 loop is CASSGLRAEAFF. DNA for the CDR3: TGCGCCAGCAGTGGTTTAAGAGCTGAAGCTTTCTTT.

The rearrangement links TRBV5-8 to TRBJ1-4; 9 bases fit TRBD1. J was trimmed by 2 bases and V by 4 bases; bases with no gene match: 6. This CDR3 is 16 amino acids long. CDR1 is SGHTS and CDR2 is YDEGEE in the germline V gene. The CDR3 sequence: CASSRGQGVTNEKLFF. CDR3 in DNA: TGTGCCAGCAGCAGGGGACAGGGTGTTACTAATGAAAAACTGTTTTTT.

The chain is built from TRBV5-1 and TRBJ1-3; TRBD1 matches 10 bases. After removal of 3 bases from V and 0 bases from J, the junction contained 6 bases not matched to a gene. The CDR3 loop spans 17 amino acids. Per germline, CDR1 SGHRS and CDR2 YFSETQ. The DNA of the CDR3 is TGCGCCAGCAGCTGGGGACAGGGGAACCCCTCTGGAAACACCATATATTTT. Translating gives CASSWGQGNPSGNTIYF.

The CDR3 DNA reads as TGTGCCAGCAGCTTAGGGCAGAACTATGGCTACACCTTC. Translating gives CASSLGQNYGYTF. The gene calls are TRBV7-9 and TRBJ1-2; D gene ambiguous. CDR3 length: 13 amino acids. V dropped 1 base and J dropped 2 bases, with 5 bases sitting between them. Germline V gene sequence: CDR1 SEHNR, CDR2 FQNEAQ (reference sequence).

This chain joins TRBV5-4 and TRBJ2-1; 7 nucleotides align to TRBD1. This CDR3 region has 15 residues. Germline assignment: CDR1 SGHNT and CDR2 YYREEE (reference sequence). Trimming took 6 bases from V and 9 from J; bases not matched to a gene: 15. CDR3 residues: CASTTTGTALREQFF. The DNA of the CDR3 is TGTGCCAGCACCACCACTGGGACAGCCCTCCGTGAGCAGTTCTTC.

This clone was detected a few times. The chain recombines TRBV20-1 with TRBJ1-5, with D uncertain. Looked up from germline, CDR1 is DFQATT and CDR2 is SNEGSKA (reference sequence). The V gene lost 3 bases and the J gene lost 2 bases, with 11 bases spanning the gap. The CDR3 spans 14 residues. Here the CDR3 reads CSASREWGNQPQHF. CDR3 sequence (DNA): TGCAGTGCTAGTCGAGAGTGGGGCAATCAGCCCCAGCATTTT.

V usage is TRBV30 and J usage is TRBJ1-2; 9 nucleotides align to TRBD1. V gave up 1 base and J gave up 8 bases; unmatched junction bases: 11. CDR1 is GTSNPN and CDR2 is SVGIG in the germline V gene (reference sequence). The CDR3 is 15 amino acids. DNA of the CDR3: TGTGCCTGGAGTGGTCCGGGACAGGGATCGAGCGGCTACACCTTC. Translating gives CAWSGPGQGSSGYTF.

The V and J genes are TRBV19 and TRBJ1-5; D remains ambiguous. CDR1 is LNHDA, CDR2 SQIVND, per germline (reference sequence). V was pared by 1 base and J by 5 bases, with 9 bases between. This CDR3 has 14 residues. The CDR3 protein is CASSIGSEYQPQHF. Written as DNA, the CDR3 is TGTGCCAGTAGTATAGGGTCAGAATATCAGCCCCAGCATTTT.

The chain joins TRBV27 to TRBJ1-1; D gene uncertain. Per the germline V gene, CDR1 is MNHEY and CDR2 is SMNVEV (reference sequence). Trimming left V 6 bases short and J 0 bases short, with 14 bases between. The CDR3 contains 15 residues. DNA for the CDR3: TGTGCCAGCAGGAATCTAAAGCCCATGAACACTGAAGCTTTCTTT. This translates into CASRNLKPMNTEAFF.

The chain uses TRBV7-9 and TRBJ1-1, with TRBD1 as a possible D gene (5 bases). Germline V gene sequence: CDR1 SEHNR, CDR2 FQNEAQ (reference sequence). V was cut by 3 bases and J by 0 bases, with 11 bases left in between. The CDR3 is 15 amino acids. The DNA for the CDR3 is TGTGCCAGCAGCTTGGCAGGGTTTATGAACACTGAAGCTTTCTTT. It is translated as CASSLAGFMNTEAFF.

The DNA of the CDR3 is TGTGCCAGCAGCGGCAGGGACAGCTCCTACGAGCAGTACTTC. Its translation: CASSGRDSSYEQYF. This chain connects TRBV7-9 to TRBJ2-7; the match to TRBD1 covers 7 bases. Germline CDR1 reads SEHNR; CDR2 reads FQNEAQ (reference sequence). This CDR3 is 14 amino acids long. J was trimmed by 0 bases and V by 5 bases; bases with no gene match: 4.

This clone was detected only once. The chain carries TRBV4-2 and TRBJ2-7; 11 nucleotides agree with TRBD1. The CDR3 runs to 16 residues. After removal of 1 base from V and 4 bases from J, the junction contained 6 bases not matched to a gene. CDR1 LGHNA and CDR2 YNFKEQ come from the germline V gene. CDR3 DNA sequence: TGTGCCAGCAGCCAAGGGACAGGGGGCAATTTTTACGAGCAGTACTTC. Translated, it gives CASSQGTGGNFYEQYF.